The T cell receptor beta chain under discussion was sequenced for a study of vaccination and CD4 T cells after COVID-19. This CDR3 comprises 14 residues. Germline V gene data show CDR1 as DFQATT and CDR2 as SNEGSKA (reference sequence). Trimming removed 5 bases from V and 5 bases from J; junction bases left unmatched: 10. With respect to this clonotype: Its matching antigen is unknown.

Researchers used the Oncomine TCR Beta short-read assay to sequence DNA from cultured CD4+ T cells. TCRdb redid the calling of the PCR reads with MiXCR, one entry per CDR3 protein. The table has more than 25,000 distinct CDR3 sequences, about two thirds seen once. The treatment denotes: approximately 9-day PBMC culture with coronavirus spike peptide pools or control peptides (ViraFEST assay). The rearrangement links TRBV20-1 to TRBJ2-3; 7 nucleotides align to TRBD2. The clonotype comes from a human donor who received a COVID-19 vaccine. The material was CD4+ T cells from blood, cultured in vitro, obtained after SARS-CoV-2 vaccination. CDR3 region: CSAPGAGVRDTQYF. CDR3 nucleotide sequence: TGCAGTGCTCCTGGGGCGGGGGTGAGAGATACGCAGTATTTT.